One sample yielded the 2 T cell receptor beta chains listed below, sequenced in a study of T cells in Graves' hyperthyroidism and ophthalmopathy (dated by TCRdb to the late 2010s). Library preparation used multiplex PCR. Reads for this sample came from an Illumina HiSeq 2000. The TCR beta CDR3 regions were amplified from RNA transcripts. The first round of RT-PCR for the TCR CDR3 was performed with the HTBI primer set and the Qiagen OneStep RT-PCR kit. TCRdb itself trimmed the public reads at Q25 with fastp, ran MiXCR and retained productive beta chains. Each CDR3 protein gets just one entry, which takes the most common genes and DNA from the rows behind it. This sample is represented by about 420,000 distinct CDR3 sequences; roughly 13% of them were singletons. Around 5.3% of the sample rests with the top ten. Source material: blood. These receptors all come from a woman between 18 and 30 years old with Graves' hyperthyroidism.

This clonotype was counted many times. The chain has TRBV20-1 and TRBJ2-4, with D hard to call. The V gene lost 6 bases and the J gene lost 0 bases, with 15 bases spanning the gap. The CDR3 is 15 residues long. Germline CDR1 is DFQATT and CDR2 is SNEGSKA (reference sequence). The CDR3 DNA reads TGCAGTGCGTTGCCGGGCCAGCTAGCCAAAAACATTCAGTACTTC. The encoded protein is CSALPGQLAKNIQYF.

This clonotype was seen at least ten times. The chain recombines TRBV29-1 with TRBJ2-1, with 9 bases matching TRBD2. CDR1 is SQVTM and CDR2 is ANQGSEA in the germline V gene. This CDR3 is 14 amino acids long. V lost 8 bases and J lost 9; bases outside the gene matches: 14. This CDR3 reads CSPPLEAGGPEQFF. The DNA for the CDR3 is TGCAGCCCCCCGCTCGAAGCGGGAGGTCCTGAGCAGTTCTTC.